Below, 28 T cell receptor beta chains from the same sample are listed, as sequenced in a study of PD-L1 blockade in urothelial cancer. Time point defined: pretreatment peripheral blood. Assay: immunoSEQ multiplex PCR; the TCRdb copy retains only in-frame clones and omits some. The table records tens of thousands of clones, roughly 80% of them present only once. The sequences come from PBMCs, collected around atezolizumab (anti-PD-L1) treatment. The receptors come from a man aged 45-65 years with urothelial cancer.

The CDR3 nucleotides read TGTGCCAGCAGCTTAGTGGGACAGGACTATGGCTACACCTTC. This codes for CASSLVGQDYGYTF. The gene calls are TRBV7-2 and TRBJ1-2; 8 bases fit TRBD1. The germline V gene encodes CDR1 SGHTA and CDR2 FQGNSA. This CDR3 spans 14 amino acids. Losses at the gene ends were 1 base for V and 3 bases for J; bases not matched to a gene: 1.

V is TRBV11-3 and J is TRBJ1-1; D might be TRBD1 (6 bases). The V end was cut by 5 bases, the J end by 2 bases, with 15 bases between. Germline V gene sequence: CDR1 SGHNT, CDR2 YENEEA. The CDR3 totals 15 residues. CDR3 sequence reads: CASSKTSQGNTEAFF. CDR3 coding DNA: TGTGCCAGCAGCAAAACCTCACAGGGAAACACTGAAGCTTTCTTT.

The chain has TRBV4-2 and TRBJ2-7, with TRBD2 matching over 8 bases. Germline CDR1 reads LGHNA; CDR2 reads YNFKEQ. The CDR3 has 17 residues. Trimming took 0 bases from V and 2 from J; bases not matched to a gene: 9. The CDR3 DNA reads TGTGCCAGCAGCCAAGATTTATCCGGGAGGGGAACCTACGAGCAGTACTTC. Residues: CASSQDLSGRGTYEQYF.

J is TRBJ2-3 and V is TRBV7-9; 11 positions match TRBD1. Trimming took 5 bases from V and 5 from J; bases not matched to a gene: 9. The CDR3 loop spans 16 amino acids. In germline, CDR1 is SEHNR, CDR2 FQNEAQ (reference sequence). The CDR3 sequence: CASSQWTGGFQDTQYF. CDR3 bases: TGTGCCAGCAGCCAGTGGACAGGGGGCTTTCAAGATACGCAGTATTTT. Full variable domain (outside the CDR3, taken from reference TRBV7-9 and TRBJ2-3): DTGVSQNPRHKITKRGQNVTFRCDPISEHNRLYWYRQTLGQGPEFLTYFQNEAQLEKSRLLSDRFSAERPKGSFSTLEIQRTEQGDSAMYLCASSQWTGGFQDTQYFGPGTRLTVL.

This clone was recorded only once. The chain has TRBV6-5 and TRBJ1-4, with D unresolved. In germline, CDR1 is MNHEY, CDR2 SVGAGI. This CDR3 region has 14 residues. V was trimmed by 2 bases and J by 3 bases, leaving 7 bases between them. CDR3 residues: CASSYLGPNEKLFF. CDR3 nucleotide sequence: TGTGCCAGCAGTTACCTCGGTCCTAATGAAAAACTGTTTTTT.

The CDR3 DNA is TGTGCCAGCAGCTTGACAGGTCCAGTCTTGAACACTGAAGCTTTCTTT. Translated, it gives CASSLTGPVLNTEAFF. The V call is TRBV5-6, the J call TRBJ1-1; a weak D match, TRBD1 (5 bases). This CDR3 comprises 16 residues. V lost 1 base, J lost 0 bases, and 13 bases lay in between. Germline V gives CDR1 SGHDT, CDR2 YYEEEE.

The J gene is TRBJ1-2, the V gene TRBV9, with 7 bases matching TRBD1. CDR1 and CDR2 (germline): SGDLS, YYNGEE. The CDR3 length is 19 residues. V lost 2 bases to trimming and J lost 0 bases; unmatched junction nucleotides: 16. CDR3 in DNA: TGTGCCAGCAGCGTCCGACAGGGAAAGCTCGATTTGACTAACTATGGCTACACCTTC. Protein sequence: CASSVRQGKLDLTNYGYTF. The complete variable domain, with remaining parts taken from reference TRBV9 and TRBJ1-2, reads DSGVTQTPKHLITATGQRVTLRCSPRSGDLSVYWYQQSLDQGLQFLIQYYNGEERAKGNILERFSAQQFPDLHSELNLSSLELGDSALYFCASSVRQGKLDLTNYGYTFGSGTRLTVV.

V gene TRBV10-3 combines with J gene TRBJ1-2; TRBD1 might be the D (5 bases). The CDR3 runs 12 residues. CDR1 is ENHRY and CDR2 is SYGVKD in the germline V gene. CDR3 region: CATGGANYGYTF. The DNA of the CDR3 is TGTGCGACGGGGGGAGCTAACTATGGCTACACCTTC.

This clone was detected once. V gene TRBV5-1 combines with J gene TRBJ2-1; 11 bases align to TRBD2. The trim removed 4 bases at V and 7 bases at J, leaving 10 bases unmatched. The CDR3 contains 16 residues. In germline, CDR1 is SGHRS, CDR2 YFSETQ. The CDR3 is CASSGTLAGGFNEQFF. For the CDR3, the DNA is TGCGCCAGCAGCGGGACGCTAGCGGGGGGTTTTAATGAGCAGTTCTTC.

This clone is a singleton in its sample. The rearrangement links TRBV5-1 to TRBJ2-3; D not certain. The length of the CDR3 is 13 residues. The germline gives CDR1 SGHRS, CDR2 YFSETQ. V lost 4 bases, J lost 1 base, and 7 bases lay in between. CDR3 bases: TGCGCCAGCAGCCCCTTTGGCACAGATACGCAGTATTTT. This sequence encodes CASSPFGTDTQYF.

In its sample, this clone ranks as medium-sized. This chain joins TRBV25-1 and TRBJ2-1, with 11 nucleotides matching TRBD1. This CDR3 comprises 14 residues. The junction had 8 bases not matched to a gene; V was cut back by 8 bases and J by 8 bases. CDR1 and CDR2 from the germline V gene are MGHDK and SYGVNS. The CDR3 protein is CASAGTGGHDEQFF. In DNA, the CDR3 is TGTGCCAGCGCCGGGACAGGGGGTCACGATGAGCAGTTCTTC.

This clone was picked up one time. The chain joins TRBV27 to TRBJ1-4; 9 bases are shared with TRBD1. The germline CDR1 and CDR2 sequences are MNHEY and SMNVEV (reference sequence). V lost 4 bases to trimming and J lost 8 bases; unmatched junction nucleotides: 11. The CDR3 has 16 amino acids. The CDR3 spells CASSYLTGTGLEKLFF. CDR3 coding DNA: TGTGCCAGCAGTTATCTAACCGGGACAGGGTTGGAAAAACTGTTTTTT.

The chain combines TRBV6-5 with TRBJ2-6; TRBD1 is a possible D gene (6 bases). V lost 2 bases, J lost 2 bases, and 10 bases lay in between. Germline CDR1 is MNHEY and CDR2 is SVGAGI. This CDR3 contains 16 residues. CDR3 region: CASSYPQGTGANVLTF. In DNA form, the CDR3 reads TGTGCCAGCAGTTACCCCCAGGGGACTGGGGCCAACGTCCTGACTTTC.

This clone was found once. V is TRBV7-7 and J is TRBJ2-5; the D gene is possibly TRBD1 (5 bases). The DNA end is more similar to TRBJ2-7, so the J call may be wrong. Germline V gives CDR1 SSHAT, CDR2 FNYEAQ (reference sequence). This CDR3 contains 14 residues. CDR3 coding DNA: TGTGCCAGCAGCTTGGACACCAGATCCTACGAGCAGTACTTC. Its translation: CASSLDTRSYEQYF.

Comments on this clone: Other DNA sequences in the same sample also yield this CDR3. This chain links TRBV30 with TRBJ1-5; D possibly corresponds to TRBD1 (5 bases). CDR3 length equals 13 residues. Trimming took 2 bases from V and 4 from J, leaving 9 bases between them. Germline assignment: CDR1 GTSNPN and CDR2 SVGIG (reference sequence). In DNA, the CDR3 is TGTGCCTGGAGTCCCCCAGGGAATCAGCCCCAGCATTTT. Its translation: CAWSPPGNQPQHF.

This chain uses TRBV27 with TRBJ2-5; TRBD2 matches at 11 bases. The CDR3 length is 15 residues. Germline V lookup: CDR1 MNHEY, CDR2 SMNVEV (reference sequence). The J segment lost 1 base and the V segment lost 3 bases, leaving 1 base of the junction unmatched. The CDR3 bases are TGTGCCAGCAGTTTTGGGACTAGCGGCCAAGAGACCCAGTACTTC. Translated: CASSFGTSGQETQYF.

The chain employs TRBV15 and TRBJ2-3; 9 nucleotides line up with TRBD2. Germline trimming cut 0 bases from V and 4 bases from J; bases unmatched to any gene: 8. Germline values: CDR1 LNHNV, CDR2 YYDKDF (reference sequence). This CDR3 is 17 amino acids long. The DNA of the CDR3 is TGTGCCACCAGCAGAGATTCGGTCAGCGGGAGGCCAGATACGCAGTATTTT. It specifies CATSRDSVSGRPDTQYF.

The chain has TRBV2 and TRBJ2-7; D is ambiguous. The CDR3 is 13 residues long. Trimming removed 3 bases from V and 3 bases from J, with 9 bases in between. Germline V lookup: CDR1 SNHLY, CDR2 FYNNEI. CDR3 sequence: CASSDPGFYEQYF. The DNA of the CDR3 is TGTGCCAGCAGTGACCCCGGGTTCTACGAGCAGTACTTC.

The chain recombines TRBV7-9 with TRBJ1-4; 8 bases match TRBD1. V shed 5 bases and J 7 bases; nucleotides not matched to a gene: 6. The CDR3 consists of 14 residues. The germline V gene encodes CDR1 SEHNR and CDR2 FQNEAQ (reference sequence). The CDR3: CASSRTGMGEKLFF. The CDR3 DNA sequence: TGTGCCAGCAGCAGGACAGGGATGGGTGAAAAACTGTTTTTT.

V and J are TRBV2 and TRBJ2-7, with D maybe TRBD2 (5 bases). This CDR3 has 16 amino acids. Germline CDR1 is SNHLY and CDR2 is FYNNEI. V was trimmed by 6 bases and J by 6 bases, leaving 24 bases between them. The CDR3 reads CASSAGGFRASSEQYF. CDR3 in DNA: TGTGCCAGCAGCGCCGGAGGATTCCGGGCTAGTAGCGAGCAGTACTTC.

The chain has TRBV30 and TRBJ2-1; TRBD2 agrees at 11 bases. The CDR3 runs 15 residues. Germline CDR1 GTSNPN, CDR2 SVGIG (reference sequence). The V and J ends lost 2 bases and 6 bases, in that order; junction bases with no gene match: 6. The CDR3 coding sequence is TGTGCCTGGAGTCCCCCGGGACTAGCGGTCAATGAGCAGTTCTTC. This encodes CAWSPPGLAVNEQFF. Filled out from reference TRBV30 and TRBJ2-1, the complete variable domain reads SQTIHQWPATLVQPVGSPLSLECTVEGTSNPNLYWYRQAAGRGLQLLFYSVGIGQISSEVPQNLSASRPQDRQFILSSKKLLLSDSGFYLCAWSPPGLAVNEQFFGPGTRLTVL.

CDR3 protein: CASSVVSYGYTF. The CDR3 nucleotides are TGTGCCAGCAGTGTGGTCAGCTATGGCTACACCTTC. The chain combines TRBV2 with TRBJ1-2; the D is unclear. Trimming stripped 4 bases from V and 4 bases from J, with 7 bases between. The CDR3 has 12 residues. In germline, CDR1 is SNHLY, CDR2 FYNNEI.

The rearrangement joins TRBV11-1 to TRBJ2-5, with TRBD1 as a possible D gene (6 bases). The germline V and J ends were trimmed by 5 bases and 7 bases, with 20 bases remaining between them. The CDR3 totals 15 residues. Germline CDR1 is SGHAT and CDR2 is FQDESV (reference sequence). The CDR3 spells CASSPQTGSLGTQYF. CDR3 DNA sequence: TGTGCCAGCAGCCCCCAGACAGGCTCTCTCGGGACCCAGTACTTC.

As DNA, the CDR3 is TGTGCCAGCTCACACGGGAGTTGGGGTACAGATACGCAGTATTTT. Its translation is CASSHGSWGTDTQYF. V usage is TRBV18 and J usage is TRBJ2-3; maybe TRBD2 (6 bases). This CDR3 has 15 amino acids. CDR1 is KGHSH, CDR2 LQKENI, per germline. V was pared by 4 bases and J by 3 bases, with 14 bases between.

V is TRBV18 and J is TRBJ2-7; 13 bases agree with TRBD2. The CDR3 is 19 amino acids. The germline gives CDR1 KGHSH, CDR2 LQKENI. Trimming took 3 bases from V and 2 from J; bases not matched to a gene: 13. In DNA, the CDR3 is TGTGCCAGCTCACCTCGTCCCGGGACTAGCGGGAACCAAGCCTACGAGCAGTACTTC. This translates into CASSPRPGTSGNQAYEQYF.

The gene calls are TRBV10-2 and TRBJ2-1; 8 nucleotides agree with TRBD2. Germline CDR1 reads WSHSY; CDR2 reads SAAADI. This CDR3 is 14 amino acids long. With 7 bases clipped from V and 8 bases from J, the junction kept 10 bases outside the gene matches. CDR3 in amino acids: CASNPGLVIYEQFF. The CDR3 DNA reads TGCGCCAGCAATCCGGGACTAGTTATCTATGAGCAGTTCTTC.

This clone turned up a few times. This chain uses TRBV7-6 with TRBJ1-1; unclear D gene. The germline gives CDR1 SGHVS, CDR2 FNYEAQ. The CDR3 loop spans 13 amino acids. The V gene lost 5 bases and the J gene lost 2 bases, with 9 bases spanning the gap. The CDR3 DNA follows: TGTGCCAGCAGCGCAGACTTAAACACTGAAGCTTTCTTT. This gives the protein CASSADLNTEAFF.

For this clone: An end of the junction does not agree with germline; a read error may underlie this. The V call is TRBV5-1, the J call TRBJ2-1, with a weak D call TRBD1 (6 bases). The germline V gene has CDR1 SGHRS and CDR2 YFSETQ. This CDR3 is 14 amino acids long. The CDR3, as DNA: TGCGCCAGCAGTCCCCGGGACACCTACGATGAGCAGTTCTTC. The encoded protein is CASSPRDTYDEQFF.